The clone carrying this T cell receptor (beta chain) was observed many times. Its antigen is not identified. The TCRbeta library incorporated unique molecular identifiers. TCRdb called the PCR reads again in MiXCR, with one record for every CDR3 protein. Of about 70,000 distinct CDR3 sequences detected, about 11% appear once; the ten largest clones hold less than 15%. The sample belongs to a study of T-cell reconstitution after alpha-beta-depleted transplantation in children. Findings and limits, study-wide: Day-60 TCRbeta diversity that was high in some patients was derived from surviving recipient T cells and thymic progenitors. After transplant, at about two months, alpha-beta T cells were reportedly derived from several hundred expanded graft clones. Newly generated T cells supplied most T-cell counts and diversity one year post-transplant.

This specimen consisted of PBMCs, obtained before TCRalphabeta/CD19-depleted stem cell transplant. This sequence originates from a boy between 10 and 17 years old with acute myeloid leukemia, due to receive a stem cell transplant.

The CDR3 bases are TGCGCCAGCCCCGGGCGAGGCGAGCAGTACTTC. Protein sequence: CASPGRGEQYF. The chain joins TRBV5-1 to TRBJ2-7, with D uncertain. Germline V gene sequence: CDR1 SGHRS, CDR2 YFSETQ. The CDR3 is made up of 11 amino acids. The ends were cut back, 7 bases at V and 6 bases at J, with 11 bases in the middle.